This T cell receptor (beta chain) was recovered during a study of shared clonotypes between healthy human individuals. Study-wide results and caveats: Roughly 5% of naive CD4 clonotypes were shared across four donors. The expectation was that sequencing depth would affect clonotype sharing among donors. Estimated richness was generally greater in naive than memory subsets.

Naive CD8 populations comprised CD45RO-negative cells positively selected for CCR7, excluding terminally differentiated effector memory CD45RA+ cells. To note about this clone: The antigen remains unidentified. At the DNA level, this CDR3 is encoded by other sequences in the same sample as well.

Using immunoSEQ multiplex PCR, the repertoire was profiled, and TCRdb retains in-frame clones only, with some absent. The sample shows around 2.1 million clones, approximately 94% of them seen only once. In germline, CDR1 is SGHNT, CDR2 YYREEE (reference sequence). Between the trimmed V and J ends, which lost 0 bases and 6 bases, there was a span of 3 bases. The CDR3 covers 12 residues. The chain joins TRBV5-4 to TRBJ2-2, with D hard to call. The sequenced sample consisted of naive CD8+ T cells from PBMCs. This clonotype was obtained from a young man in good health. Some clones in this sample may be carry-over from other donors' samples. The CDR3 coding sequence is TGTGCCAGCAGCTTGGACGCCGGGGAGCTGTTTTTT. Translating it yields CASSLDAGELFF.